The 26 T cell receptor beta chains presented below share a single source sample, sequenced in a study of T cells in Graves' hyperthyroidism and ophthalmopathy. TCR beta CDR3 regions were amplified from RNA. The TCR CDR3 was amplified in a first-round RT-PCR using the HTBI primer set. TCRdb analysed the multiplex PCR reads with MiXCR anew, one entry per CDR3 protein. The table lists about 610,000 distinct CDR3 sequences, roughly 14% of them singletons, with around 4% in the top ten. Material: blood. Receptors originate from a woman aged 40-49 years with Graves' ophthalmopathy.

The V and J genes are TRBV30 and TRBJ1-1, with D hard to call. In germline, CDR1 is GTSNPN, CDR2 SVGIG (reference sequence). Trimming left V 0 bases short and J 5 bases short, with 10 bases between. There are 13 residues in the CDR3. Here the CDR3 DNA reads TGTGCCTGGAGTGTAGGAGTCGAGACTGAAGCTTTCTTT. Translating it yields CAWSVGVETEAFF.

Ten or more counts support this clonotype. The chain uses TRBV12-3 or TRBV12-4 and TRBJ1-2; TRBD1 is a possible D gene (5 bases). The CDR3 loop spans 15 amino acids. V lost 3 bases, J lost 1 base, and 12 bases lay in between. The CDR3 here is CASSFQAGFNYGYTF. The CDR3 nucleotides are TGTGCCAGCAGTTTTCAGGCAGGGTTTAACTATGGCTACACCTTC.

This clonotype was counted ten times or more. The CDR3 loop reads CASSLRGTKNIQYF. For the CDR3, the DNA is TGTGCCAGCAGTTTAAGGGGAACCAAAAACATTCAGTACTTC. The rearrangement joins TRBV27 to TRBJ2-4; TRBD1 might be the D (5 bases). The germline CDR1 and CDR2 sequences are MNHEY and SMNVEV (reference sequence). This CDR3 is built from 14 residues. Trimming shortened V by 2 bases and J by 2 bases, and 7 bases separated the two germline ends.

This clonotype was counted at least ten times. The chain links TRBV12-3 or TRBV12-4 to TRBJ1-2, with D perhaps TRBD1 (6 bases). The CDR3 loop spans 14 amino acids. V was pared by 7 bases and J by 4 bases, with 16 bases between. CDR3 sequence reads: CASTYTGTLYGYTF. CDR3 sequence (DNA): TGTGCCAGCACCTATACCGGGACACTCTATGGCTACACCTTC.

This clonotype has a count of ten or more. V is TRBV10-3 and J is TRBJ2-3, with 9 bases matching TRBD2. The CDR3 is 14 amino acids. Per the germline V gene, CDR1 is ENHRY and CDR2 is SYGVKD. V was pared by 8 bases and J by 5 bases, with 8 bases of the junction left unmatched. The CDR3 sequence: CAIASSGMGDTQYF. CDR3 nucleotides: TGTGCCATCGCATCTAGCGGGATGGGAGATACGCAGTATTTT.

The chain links TRBV10-2 to TRBJ1-1; 7 positions match TRBD1. The CDR3 loop spans 14 amino acids. The germline gives CDR1 WSHSY, CDR2 SAAADI. Trimming at V came to 6 bases and at J to 4 bases, leaving 8 bases not matched to a gene. CDR3 amino acids: CASSALTGTTEAFF. Here the CDR3 DNA reads TGCGCCAGCAGCGCGCTGACAGGGACCACTGAAGCTTTCTTT.

In the case of this clonotype: At one of its ends the junction is not consistent with the germline gene, which may arise from a read error. The V call is TRBV4-2, the J call TRBJ1-2; no clear D. The CDR3 covers 16 residues. Germline CDR1 LGHNA, CDR2 YNFKEQ. The CDR3 nucleotides read TGTGCCAGCGGCCAATTCTTGGTCGAGGAGAACTATGGCTACACCTTC. Its translation: CASGQFLVEENYGYTF.

The sample holds many counts of this clonotype. The chain is built from TRBV6-1 and TRBJ2-2; 8 nucleotides agree with TRBD2. The CDR3 extends over 16 amino acids. The germline CDR1 and CDR2 sequences are MNHNS and SASEGT. Germline trimming cut 2 bases from V and 4 bases from J; bases unmatched to any gene: 6. CDR3: CASSEYWTSFTGELFF. The CDR3 DNA is TGTGCCAGCAGTGAATATTGGACTAGCTTCACCGGGGAGCTGTTTTTT.

This clonotype occurred many times. The rearrangement joins TRBV6-1 to TRBJ1-1; unclear D gene. The germline V gene has CDR1 MNHNS and CDR2 SASEGT. This CDR3 spans 14 amino acids. V dropped 6 bases and J dropped 1 base, with 12 bases sitting between them. CDR3 bases: TGTGCCAGCAGGGGTCTCCGGGCGAACACTGAAGCTTTCTTT. Translation gives CASRGLRANTEAFF.

This clonotype was recorded at least ten times. The chain links TRBV4-1 to TRBJ2-2; 7 bases agree with TRBD2. The CDR3 spans 17 residues. CDR1 and CDR2 (germline): MGHRA, YSYEKL. V shed 3 bases, J shed 4 bases, and the junction held 11 bases outside the gene matches. CDR3 residues: CASSHPRGGRGTGELFF. The CDR3 DNA reads as TGCGCCAGCAGCCATCCCCGGGGAGGGAGGGGCACCGGGGAGCTGTTTTTT.

The chain has TRBV11-1 and TRBJ2-7; D gene uncertain. Germline loops: CDR1 SGHAT, CDR2 FQDESV (reference sequence). With 5 bases removed from V and 7 bases from J, the gap between germline ends came to 12 bases. The CDR3 is 12 residues long. CDR3 sequence reads: CASSQLSREQYF. The CDR3 region has the DNA TGTGCCAGCAGCCAACTCAGTAGGGAGCAGTACTTC.

This clonotype is labeled medium-sized. The chain combines TRBV2 with TRBJ1-2; D may be TRBD1 (6 bases). The germline V gene has CDR1 SNHLY and CDR2 FYNNEI. This CDR3 spans 15 amino acids. The germline V and J ends were trimmed by 6 bases and 9 bases, with 23 bases remaining between them. CDR3 nucleotide sequence: TGTGCCAGCAGATCCTTACCCAACTACAGGGTTAGCTACACCTTC. It yields the protein CASRSLPNYRVSYTF.

This clonotype was found many times. This chain links TRBV6-1 with TRBJ1-2; maybe TRBD1 (6 bases). Germline V gene data show CDR1 as MNHNS and CDR2 as SASEGT. The CDR3 is made up of 14 amino acids. Trimming took 5 bases from V and 4 from J, leaving 14 bases between them. CDR3 DNA sequence: TGTGCCAGCAGTCCCAGGGGCGCCGGCTATGGCTACACCTTC. This sequence encodes CASSPRGAGYGYTF.

This clonotype was observed many times. The chain has TRBV3-1 and TRBJ2-5, with 8 positions matching TRBD1. CDR1 LGHDT and CDR2 YNNKEL come from the germline V gene (reference sequence). The CDR3 is made up of 14 amino acids. The trim removed 5 bases at V and 5 bases at J, leaving 7 bases unmatched. The CDR3 DNA reads as TGTGCCAGCAGCTTCTCGGGACAGGCGGAGACCCAGTACTTC. Residues: CASSFSGQAETQYF.

This clonotype was seen ten or more times. This rearrangement joins TRBV19 to TRBJ2-4; TRBD2 agrees at 7 bases. Losses at the gene ends were 8 bases for V and 0 bases for J; bases not matched to a gene: 7. The germline V gene has CDR1 LNHDA and CDR2 SQIVND (reference sequence). CDR3 size: 15 residues. This chain's CDR3 is CASGSEREAKNIQYF. CDR3 bases: TGTGCCAGTGGGTCAGAGCGGGAAGCCAAAAACATTCAGTACTTC.

This clonotype appeared many times. This chain joins TRBV6-5 and TRBJ1-2; D is uncertain. Germline V gene sequence: CDR1 MNHEY, CDR2 SVGAGI. The V and J ends lost 5 bases and 1 base respectively, with 8 bases between them. The CDR3 totals 13 residues. CDR3 loop: CASSPTRNYGYTF. The CDR3 nucleotides read TGTGCCAGCAGTCCGACCCGTAACTATGGCTACACCTTC.

This clonotype has a count of ten or more. This chain's CDR3 is CSARDPRTSGSYEQYF. The CDR3 DNA reads as TGCAGTGCTAGAGATCCGAGGACTAGCGGCTCCTACGAGCAGTACTTC. This sequence joins TRBV20-1 and TRBJ2-7; TRBD2 aligns across 10 bases. V gave up 0 bases and J gave up 0 bases; unmatched junction bases: 5. In germline, CDR1 is DFQATT, CDR2 SNEGSKA (reference sequence). The CDR3 extends over 16 amino acids.

This clonotype came up many times. DNA for the CDR3: TGTGCCAGCAGGATCCGGGCCCCGAACACTGAAGCTTTCTTT. Its protein is CASRIRAPNTEAFF. The gene calls are TRBV2 and TRBJ1-1; D ambiguous. CDR3 length: 14 amino acids. Germline-derived CDR1 and CDR2 are SNHLY and FYNNEI. Trimming stripped 6 bases from V and 1 base from J, with 12 bases between.

To note about this clonotype: An end of the junction does not agree with germline; a read error may underlie this. This chain links TRBV28 with TRBJ2-4, with TRBD1 matching 7 bases. The CDR3 sequence is 17 residues long. In germline, CDR1 is MDHEN, CDR2 SYDVKM. Here the CDR3 DNA reads TGTACCAGCAGATCGTACGGGACAGTTTTAGCCAAAAACATTCAGTACTTC. It translates to CTSRSYGTVLAKNIQYF.

This clonotype was recorded at least ten times. The chain couples TRBV7-8 to TRBJ1-1; tentative D call: TRBD1 (6 bases). The CDR3 extends over 14 amino acids. CDR1 is SGHVS, CDR2 FQNEAQ, per germline. V was cut by 6 bases and J by 8 bases, with 19 bases left in between. This chain's CDR3 is CASSWGAGPEEAFF. The CDR3 DNA sequence: TGTGCCAGCAGTTGGGGGGCGGGACCCGAAGAAGCTTTCTTT.

This clonotype was observed a handful of times. The chain joins TRBV20-1 to TRBJ2-7; D remains ambiguous. Trimming cost V 4 bases and J 3 bases, with 7 bases left between them. CDR3 length: 11 residues. Germline CDR1 and CDR2: DFQATT and SNEGSKA (reference sequence). Here the CDR3 reads CSATDNYEQYF. The CDR3 nucleotides are TGCAGTGCTACAGACAACTACGAGCAGTACTTC.

CDR3 bases: TGTGCCATCAGTGACGGACAGGGAGAGACCCAGTACTTC. Translation gives CAISDGQGETQYF. V gene TRBV10-3 combines with J gene TRBJ2-5; 8 positions match TRBD1. V shed 3 bases, J shed 4 bases, and the junction held 1 base outside the gene matches. The CDR3 is 13 amino acids. Germline-derived CDR1 and CDR2 are ENHRY and SYGVKD.

The table lists this clonotype with many counts. The J gene is TRBJ1-2, the V gene TRBV6-1; D uncertain. Trimming took 4 bases from V and 1 from J, leaving 7 bases between them. The CDR3 has 13 residues. CDR1 is MNHNS, CDR2 SASEGT, per germline. As DNA, the CDR3 is TGTGCCAGCAGTGTGGTCCTTAACTATGGCTACACCTTC. Its protein product is CASSVVLNYGYTF.

This clonotype was seen repeatedly, ten times or more. The rearrangement uses TRBV5-1 and TRBJ1-1; 7 bases map to TRBD1. Germline trimming cut 0 bases from V and 1 base from J; bases unmatched to any gene: 3. In germline, CDR1 is SGHRS, CDR2 YFSETQ. The CDR3 spans 15 residues. This chain's CDR3 is CASSLAGQRNTEAFF. The CDR3 DNA is TGCGCCAGCAGCTTGGCGGGACAGCGGAACACTGAAGCTTTCTTT.

This clonotype showed up just a few times. This chain uses TRBV10-3 with TRBJ2-4; perhaps TRBD1 as D (5 bases). V lost 0 bases, J lost 4 bases, and 19 bases lay in between. The CDR3 has 18 amino acids. Looked up from germline, CDR1 is ENHRY and CDR2 is SYGVKD. The CDR3 loop reads CAISESIERRGYKNIQYF. CDR3 DNA: TGTGCCATCAGTGAGTCGATTGAGCGAAGGGGATATAAAAACATTCAGTACTTC.

This clonotype was seen ten or more times. V and J are TRBV28 and TRBJ1-1; a possible D gene is TRBD1 (5 bases). CDR1 and CDR2 (germline): MDHEN, SYDVKM. This CDR3 comprises 13 residues. The V gene lost 6 bases and the J gene lost 1 base, with 9 bases spanning the gap. The CDR3: CASSYTGNTEAFF. CDR3 nucleotide sequence: TGTGCCAGCAGCTACACAGGGAACACTGAAGCTTTCTTT.